This TCR beta chain was recorded in a study of control samples from healthy donors and cancer patients. Unmatched junction bases numbered 5, after V lost 5 bases and J lost 4 bases. The CDR3 runs to 15 residues. Looked up from germline, CDR1 is SGHDN and CDR2 is FVKESK. This table comes from immunoSEQ multiplex PCR, and its TCRdb copy is limited to in-frame clones, with some not included. The sample has 96,000 or so clones, roughly 93% seen once. The TCR comes from a man between 18 and 29 years old in good health. Sample: blood. V is TRBV14 and J is TRBJ2-5, with 12 bases matching TRBD2. The CDR3 DNA follows: TGTGCCAGCAGCTGGGGACTAGCGGGTGGAGAGACCCAGTACTTC. Translating gives CASSWGLAGGETQYF.